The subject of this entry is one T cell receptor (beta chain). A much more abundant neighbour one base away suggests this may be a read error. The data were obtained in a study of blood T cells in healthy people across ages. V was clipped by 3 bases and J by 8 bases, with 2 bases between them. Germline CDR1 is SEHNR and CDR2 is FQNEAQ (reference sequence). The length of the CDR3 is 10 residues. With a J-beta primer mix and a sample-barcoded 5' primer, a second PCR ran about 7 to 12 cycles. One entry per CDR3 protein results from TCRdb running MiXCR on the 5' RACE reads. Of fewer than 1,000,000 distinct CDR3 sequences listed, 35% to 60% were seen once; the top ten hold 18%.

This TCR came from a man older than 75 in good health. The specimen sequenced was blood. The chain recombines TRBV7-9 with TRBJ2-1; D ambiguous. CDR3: CASSFDEQFF. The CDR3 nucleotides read TGTGCCAGCAGCTTTGATGAGCAGTTCTTC.